The TCR beta chain described here comes from a study of early T cells in non-severe SARS-CoV-2 infection. Germline values: CDR1 MDHEN, CDR2 SYDVKM. Between the trimmed V and J ends, which lost 7 bases and 2 bases, there was a span of 16 bases. This CDR3 has 15 residues. TCRdb reprocessed the 5' RACE reads with MiXCR, giving one entry per CDR3 protein. This sample yields around 71,000 distinct CDR3 sequences, of which about 14% are seen a single time; roughly 3.7% belongs to the top ten. The receptor was derived from an adult who was a healthcare worker with PCR-confirmed SARS-CoV-2 infection or an uninfected control (not recorded which). The chain has TRBV28 and TRBJ2-3; perhaps TRBD1 as D (6 bases). The sample consisted of whole blood, taken at baseline. The CDR3 reads CASTAKGVYTDTQYF. CDR3 DNA: TGTGCCAGCACCGCTAAGGGGGTGTACACAGATACGCAGTATTTT.